The clone carrying this TCR beta chain is medium-sized by share. The data are from a study of T cell repertoires in aging, cancer and after chemotherapy. Study at large: Donors were grouped into six age bands spanning 30 or younger through 70 or older. The whole study produced a dataset of about 8.8 million TCR reads.

Amplification of TCR beta used genomic DNA extracted from peripheral blood. Rearranged V-D-J TRB sequences were amplified with a mixed TRB-A/B primer pool. TCRdb used MiXCR to reprocess the multiplex PCR reads, holding one entry per CDR3 protein. The sample lists around 8,600 distinct CDR3 sequences; about a quarter were seen once. CDR3 size: 16 residues. V was shortened by 2 bases and J by 5 bases, with 16 bases between the two germline ends. CDR1 is GTSNPN and CDR2 is SVGIG in the germline V gene (reference sequence). The clonotype originates from a human donor with a blood cancer. The donor label of this sample is uncertain. The chain employs TRBV30 and TRBJ1-6; D possibly corresponds to TRBD1 (6 bases). The sample consisted of blood. CDR3 protein: CAWSPPRGADNSPLHF. As DNA, the CDR3 is TGTGCCTGGAGTCCACCACGGGGGGCGGATAATTCACCCCTCCACTTT.